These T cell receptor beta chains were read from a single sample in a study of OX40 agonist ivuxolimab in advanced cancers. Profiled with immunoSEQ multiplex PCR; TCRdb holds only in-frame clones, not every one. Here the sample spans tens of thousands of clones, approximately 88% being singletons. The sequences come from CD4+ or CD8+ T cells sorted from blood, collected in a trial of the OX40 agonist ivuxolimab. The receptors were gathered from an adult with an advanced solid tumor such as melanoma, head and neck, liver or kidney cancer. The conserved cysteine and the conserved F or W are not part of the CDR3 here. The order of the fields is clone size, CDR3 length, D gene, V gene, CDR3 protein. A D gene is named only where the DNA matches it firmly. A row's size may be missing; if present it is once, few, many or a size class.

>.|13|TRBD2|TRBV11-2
ASSLGGGPSSEQY
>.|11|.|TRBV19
ASSIDGTYEQY
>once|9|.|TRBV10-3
ANGGPNEQY
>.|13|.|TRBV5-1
ASSLALPGLDEQY
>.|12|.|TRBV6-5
ASSFMNSNQPQH
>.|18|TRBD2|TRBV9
ASSAPIAGGPVSSYNEQF
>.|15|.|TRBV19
ASSIPRDDRANYGYT
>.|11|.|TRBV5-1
ASSFDSSYEQY
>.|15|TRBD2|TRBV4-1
ASSQYSGGFDTDTQY
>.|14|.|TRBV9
ASSGELGGSYNEQF
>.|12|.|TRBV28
ASSPSWENYGYT
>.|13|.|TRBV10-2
ASSEGGQGGYEQY
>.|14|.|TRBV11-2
ASSLGRGRVNTEAF
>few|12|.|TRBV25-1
ASSDWDGDTEAF
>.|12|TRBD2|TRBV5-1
ASSLAGPYNEQF
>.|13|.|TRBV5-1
ASSLDGGGPAELF
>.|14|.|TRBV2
ASIGAGTVISGEQF
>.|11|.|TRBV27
ASSSSPLTEAF
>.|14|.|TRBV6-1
ASSEEGLLVWEKLF
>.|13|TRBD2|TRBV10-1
ASSEFASGDETQY
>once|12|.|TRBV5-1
ASSYASGGTEAF
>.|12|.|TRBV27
ASSSGVSNQPQH
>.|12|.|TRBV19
ASSILSVTGELF
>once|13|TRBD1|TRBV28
ASSIDRGLNYGYT
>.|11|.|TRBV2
ASSEAPSTEAF
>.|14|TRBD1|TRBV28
ASSPALGQRADTQY
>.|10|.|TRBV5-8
ASSLALFGAF
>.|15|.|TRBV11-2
ASSLRTVGLRTDTQY
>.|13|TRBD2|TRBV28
ASSFVAGGPYEQY
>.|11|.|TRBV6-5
ASSSDSFTEAF
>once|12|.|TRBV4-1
ASSRAGEGTEAF
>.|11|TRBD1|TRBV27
ASSPGTAREAF
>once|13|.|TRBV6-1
ASSPWTFSNQPQH
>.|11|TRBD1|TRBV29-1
SAWTGGGGELF
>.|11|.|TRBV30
AWSVGRNYEQY
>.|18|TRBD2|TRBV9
ASSDETGTSGRGGGETQY
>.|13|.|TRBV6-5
ASRPLATGNYEQY
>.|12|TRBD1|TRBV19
ASSSRDRGYEQY
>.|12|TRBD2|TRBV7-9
ASSLPSGNYEQY
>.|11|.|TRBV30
AWSVLGGTEAF
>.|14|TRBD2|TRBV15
ATSRDISGGMETQY
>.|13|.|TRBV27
ASSPAAQSSYEQY
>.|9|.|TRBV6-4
ASGGGTEAF
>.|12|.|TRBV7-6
ASSLLQNQETQY
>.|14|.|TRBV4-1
ASSPQGPGGNTEAF
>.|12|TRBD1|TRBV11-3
ASSPGGDTGELF
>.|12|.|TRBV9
ASSVGTVNEKLF
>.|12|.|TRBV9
ASAGGRYQETQY
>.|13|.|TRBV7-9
ASSQGPSNTGELF
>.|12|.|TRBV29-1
SAHGGISGNTIY
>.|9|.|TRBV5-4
ASSLGKKAF
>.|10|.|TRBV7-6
ASSPQGTEAF
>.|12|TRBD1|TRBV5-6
ASSGGTGIAEAF
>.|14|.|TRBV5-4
ASSLAMGGNHSPLH
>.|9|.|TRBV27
ASSFSYEQY